These 25 T cell receptor beta chains were sequenced from one sample in a study of monozygotic twins with inflammatory bowel disease. With the 5' RACE reads reprocessed, TCRdb shows one record per CDR3 protein and no DNA. This table holds fewer than 400,000 distinct CDR3 sequences. Sequenced: blood. The source of these receptors is a human donor with ulcerative colitis or Crohn's disease, or a healthy co-twin of an affected twin (not recorded which).

The genes are TRBV24-1 and TRBJ2-1; the D call of TRBD2 rests on TCRdb alone, since no DNA is present to check it. Germline V CDR1 and CDR2: KGHDR, SFDVKD. The CDR3 totals 16 residues. CDR3: CATHLKAPNSYNEQFF.

This chain uses TRBV29-1 with TRBJ2-5; TCRdb indicates TRBD2, and absent DNA this call remains unverified. CDR3 length: 12 residues. Germline values: CDR1 SQVTM, CDR2 ANQGSEA. CDR3 loop: CSAKGLEETQYF.

V is TRBV20-1 and J is TRBJ1-1; TCRdb's D call, TRBD1, is unchecked because there is no DNA. Germline V lookup: CDR1 DFQATT, CDR2 SNEGSKA (reference sequence). CDR3 size: 12 residues. CDR3 in amino acids: CSAPGQGVEAFF.

The V and J genes are TRBV7-2 and TRBJ2-3; TCRdb names TRBD1, which stays unverified in the absence of DNA. The CDR3 covers 13 residues. Per the germline V gene, CDR1 is SGHTA and CDR2 is FQGNSA. CDR3: CASSRSRPGTQYF.

This chain joins TRBV19 and TRBJ2-7. This CDR3 comprises 13 residues. Germline V lookup: CDR1 LNHDA, CDR2 SQIVND (reference sequence). CDR3 sequence: CASSMDSSYEQYF.

The chain is built from TRBV7-2 and TRBJ2-3; the D gene TCRdb calls, TRBD1, cannot be checked with no DNA. Germline V CDR1 and CDR2: SGHTA, FQGNSA. The CDR3 has 13 amino acids. The CDR3 loop reads CASSTRLTDTQYF.

The rearrangement joins TRBV5-1 to TRBJ2-5. Germline V gene lookup returns CDR1 SGHRS and CDR2 YFSETQ. This CDR3 is 13 amino acids long. The CDR3 loop reads CASSLSQSGTQYF.

The chain links TRBV6-5 to TRBJ2-7. This CDR3 comprises 14 residues. Per germline, CDR1 MNHEY and CDR2 SVGAGI. The CDR3 sequence: CASSLQTGPYEQYF.

V usage is TRBV7-2 and J usage is TRBJ2-7; the D gene TCRdb calls, TRBD1, cannot be checked with no DNA. Germline V lookup: CDR1 SGHTA, CDR2 FQGNSA. CDR3 size: 13 residues. CDR3 residues: CASSLGDLGEQYF.

The chain carries TRBV15 and TRBJ2-7. Germline-derived CDR1 and CDR2 are LNHNV and YYDKDF (reference sequence). This CDR3 spans 15 amino acids. CDR3: CATSRDGDPAYEQYF.

The chain combines TRBV4-3 with TRBJ1-1. Germline V lookup: CDR1 LGHNA, CDR2 YSLEER. The CDR3 contains 14 residues. CDR3 sequence reads: CASSQDLANTEAFF.

The chain is built from TRBV5-1 and TRBJ1-2. The CDR3 covers 14 residues. Germline CDR1 SGHRS, CDR2 YFSETQ. The CDR3 reads CASSLAVAFYGYTF.

The chain is built from TRBV29-1 and TRBJ2-7. This CDR3 contains 11 residues. Germline V gene data show CDR1 as SQVTM and CDR2 as ANQGSEA. The chain's CDR3 is CSVEASYEQYF.

The V and J genes are TRBV20-1 and TRBJ2-1; there is no DNA to check the TCRdb D call of TRBD2. This CDR3 spans 16 amino acids. Germline V gene sequence: CDR1 DFQATT, CDR2 SNEGSKA (reference sequence). Here the CDR3 reads CSGVPGLAGGYNEQFF.

The chain joins TRBV7-9 to TRBJ2-7; as DNA is missing, the TRBD1 call by TCRdb cannot be tested. Germline-derived CDR1 and CDR2 are SEHNR and FQNEAQ (reference sequence). The CDR3 contains 15 residues. The CDR3 reads CASSPRGQEIYEQYF.

CDR3 region: CASRDRTASYNEQFF. The chain joins TRBV12-3 or TRBV12-4 to TRBJ2-1. CDR3 length: 15 residues.

The V gene is TRBV9, the J gene TRBJ2-2; the TRBD1 assignment by TCRdb is unverifiable without DNA. The CDR3 covers 16 residues. The germline gives CDR1 SGDLS, CDR2 YYNGEE. CDR3 sequence: CASSPTGHANTGELFF.

This chain links TRBV24-1 with TRBJ2-1; absent DNA, TCRdb's TRBD1 call cannot be checked. This CDR3 has 13 amino acids. CDR1 KGHDR and CDR2 SFDVKD come from the germline V gene. The CDR3 loop is CATSDSYDDRQFF.

The chain combines TRBV10-1 with TRBJ2-1; TCRdb reports TRBD1, a call that lacks DNA to check it against. Per germline, CDR1 WNHNN and CDR2 SYGVQD (reference sequence). CDR3 length: 12 residues. The CDR3 protein is CASAGIYNEQFF.

V usage is TRBV7-9 and J usage is TRBJ1-1; TCRdb reports TRBD1, a call that lacks DNA to check it against. The V gene's germline CDR1 is SEHNR and CDR2 FQNEAQ (reference sequence). The CDR3 spans 14 residues. The chain's CDR3 is CASSFFGGDTEAFF.

V and J are TRBV6-7 and TRBJ2-2; TCRdb's assignment of TRBD2 cannot be checked, as there is no DNA. TRBV6-7 is known as an ORF, though its function is uncertain. CDR3 size: 17 residues. This CDR3 is CASSYKTSGSNTGELFF.

The genes are TRBV10-3 and TRBJ2-3; TCRdb picks TRBD1, but there is no DNA to check that call. CDR1 and CDR2 (germline): ENHRY, SYGVKD. The CDR3 covers 15 residues. CDR3 loop: CAINGGGSTSDTQYF.

The rearrangement uses TRBV5-6 and TRBJ2-5; TCRdb selects TRBD2, and the lack of DNA leaves this call unchecked. Looked up from germline, CDR1 is SGHDT and CDR2 is YYEEEE. CDR3 length: 14 residues. The CDR3 loop is CASRGRGQQETQYF.

The J gene is TRBJ2-5, the V gene TRBV7-2; with no DNA, the TCRdb D assignment of TRBD1 cannot be verified. The CDR3 loop spans 15 amino acids. Germline V CDR1 and CDR2: SGHTA, FQGNSA. CDR3 amino acids: CASSTQGGVEETQYF.

The CDR3: CASSGGFTEAFF. J is TRBJ1-1 and V is TRBV28; TCRdb's D gene call, TRBD1, goes unchecked for lack of DNA. This CDR3 contains 12 residues. CDR1 and CDR2 from the germline V gene are MDHEN and SYDVKM. Complete variable domain (other parts from reference TRBV28 and TRBJ1-1): DVKVTQSSRYLVKRTGEKVFLECVQDMDHENMFWYRQDPGLGLRLIYFSYDVKMKEKGDIPEGYSVSREKKERFSLILESASTNQTSMYLCASSGGFTEAFFGQGTRLTVV.